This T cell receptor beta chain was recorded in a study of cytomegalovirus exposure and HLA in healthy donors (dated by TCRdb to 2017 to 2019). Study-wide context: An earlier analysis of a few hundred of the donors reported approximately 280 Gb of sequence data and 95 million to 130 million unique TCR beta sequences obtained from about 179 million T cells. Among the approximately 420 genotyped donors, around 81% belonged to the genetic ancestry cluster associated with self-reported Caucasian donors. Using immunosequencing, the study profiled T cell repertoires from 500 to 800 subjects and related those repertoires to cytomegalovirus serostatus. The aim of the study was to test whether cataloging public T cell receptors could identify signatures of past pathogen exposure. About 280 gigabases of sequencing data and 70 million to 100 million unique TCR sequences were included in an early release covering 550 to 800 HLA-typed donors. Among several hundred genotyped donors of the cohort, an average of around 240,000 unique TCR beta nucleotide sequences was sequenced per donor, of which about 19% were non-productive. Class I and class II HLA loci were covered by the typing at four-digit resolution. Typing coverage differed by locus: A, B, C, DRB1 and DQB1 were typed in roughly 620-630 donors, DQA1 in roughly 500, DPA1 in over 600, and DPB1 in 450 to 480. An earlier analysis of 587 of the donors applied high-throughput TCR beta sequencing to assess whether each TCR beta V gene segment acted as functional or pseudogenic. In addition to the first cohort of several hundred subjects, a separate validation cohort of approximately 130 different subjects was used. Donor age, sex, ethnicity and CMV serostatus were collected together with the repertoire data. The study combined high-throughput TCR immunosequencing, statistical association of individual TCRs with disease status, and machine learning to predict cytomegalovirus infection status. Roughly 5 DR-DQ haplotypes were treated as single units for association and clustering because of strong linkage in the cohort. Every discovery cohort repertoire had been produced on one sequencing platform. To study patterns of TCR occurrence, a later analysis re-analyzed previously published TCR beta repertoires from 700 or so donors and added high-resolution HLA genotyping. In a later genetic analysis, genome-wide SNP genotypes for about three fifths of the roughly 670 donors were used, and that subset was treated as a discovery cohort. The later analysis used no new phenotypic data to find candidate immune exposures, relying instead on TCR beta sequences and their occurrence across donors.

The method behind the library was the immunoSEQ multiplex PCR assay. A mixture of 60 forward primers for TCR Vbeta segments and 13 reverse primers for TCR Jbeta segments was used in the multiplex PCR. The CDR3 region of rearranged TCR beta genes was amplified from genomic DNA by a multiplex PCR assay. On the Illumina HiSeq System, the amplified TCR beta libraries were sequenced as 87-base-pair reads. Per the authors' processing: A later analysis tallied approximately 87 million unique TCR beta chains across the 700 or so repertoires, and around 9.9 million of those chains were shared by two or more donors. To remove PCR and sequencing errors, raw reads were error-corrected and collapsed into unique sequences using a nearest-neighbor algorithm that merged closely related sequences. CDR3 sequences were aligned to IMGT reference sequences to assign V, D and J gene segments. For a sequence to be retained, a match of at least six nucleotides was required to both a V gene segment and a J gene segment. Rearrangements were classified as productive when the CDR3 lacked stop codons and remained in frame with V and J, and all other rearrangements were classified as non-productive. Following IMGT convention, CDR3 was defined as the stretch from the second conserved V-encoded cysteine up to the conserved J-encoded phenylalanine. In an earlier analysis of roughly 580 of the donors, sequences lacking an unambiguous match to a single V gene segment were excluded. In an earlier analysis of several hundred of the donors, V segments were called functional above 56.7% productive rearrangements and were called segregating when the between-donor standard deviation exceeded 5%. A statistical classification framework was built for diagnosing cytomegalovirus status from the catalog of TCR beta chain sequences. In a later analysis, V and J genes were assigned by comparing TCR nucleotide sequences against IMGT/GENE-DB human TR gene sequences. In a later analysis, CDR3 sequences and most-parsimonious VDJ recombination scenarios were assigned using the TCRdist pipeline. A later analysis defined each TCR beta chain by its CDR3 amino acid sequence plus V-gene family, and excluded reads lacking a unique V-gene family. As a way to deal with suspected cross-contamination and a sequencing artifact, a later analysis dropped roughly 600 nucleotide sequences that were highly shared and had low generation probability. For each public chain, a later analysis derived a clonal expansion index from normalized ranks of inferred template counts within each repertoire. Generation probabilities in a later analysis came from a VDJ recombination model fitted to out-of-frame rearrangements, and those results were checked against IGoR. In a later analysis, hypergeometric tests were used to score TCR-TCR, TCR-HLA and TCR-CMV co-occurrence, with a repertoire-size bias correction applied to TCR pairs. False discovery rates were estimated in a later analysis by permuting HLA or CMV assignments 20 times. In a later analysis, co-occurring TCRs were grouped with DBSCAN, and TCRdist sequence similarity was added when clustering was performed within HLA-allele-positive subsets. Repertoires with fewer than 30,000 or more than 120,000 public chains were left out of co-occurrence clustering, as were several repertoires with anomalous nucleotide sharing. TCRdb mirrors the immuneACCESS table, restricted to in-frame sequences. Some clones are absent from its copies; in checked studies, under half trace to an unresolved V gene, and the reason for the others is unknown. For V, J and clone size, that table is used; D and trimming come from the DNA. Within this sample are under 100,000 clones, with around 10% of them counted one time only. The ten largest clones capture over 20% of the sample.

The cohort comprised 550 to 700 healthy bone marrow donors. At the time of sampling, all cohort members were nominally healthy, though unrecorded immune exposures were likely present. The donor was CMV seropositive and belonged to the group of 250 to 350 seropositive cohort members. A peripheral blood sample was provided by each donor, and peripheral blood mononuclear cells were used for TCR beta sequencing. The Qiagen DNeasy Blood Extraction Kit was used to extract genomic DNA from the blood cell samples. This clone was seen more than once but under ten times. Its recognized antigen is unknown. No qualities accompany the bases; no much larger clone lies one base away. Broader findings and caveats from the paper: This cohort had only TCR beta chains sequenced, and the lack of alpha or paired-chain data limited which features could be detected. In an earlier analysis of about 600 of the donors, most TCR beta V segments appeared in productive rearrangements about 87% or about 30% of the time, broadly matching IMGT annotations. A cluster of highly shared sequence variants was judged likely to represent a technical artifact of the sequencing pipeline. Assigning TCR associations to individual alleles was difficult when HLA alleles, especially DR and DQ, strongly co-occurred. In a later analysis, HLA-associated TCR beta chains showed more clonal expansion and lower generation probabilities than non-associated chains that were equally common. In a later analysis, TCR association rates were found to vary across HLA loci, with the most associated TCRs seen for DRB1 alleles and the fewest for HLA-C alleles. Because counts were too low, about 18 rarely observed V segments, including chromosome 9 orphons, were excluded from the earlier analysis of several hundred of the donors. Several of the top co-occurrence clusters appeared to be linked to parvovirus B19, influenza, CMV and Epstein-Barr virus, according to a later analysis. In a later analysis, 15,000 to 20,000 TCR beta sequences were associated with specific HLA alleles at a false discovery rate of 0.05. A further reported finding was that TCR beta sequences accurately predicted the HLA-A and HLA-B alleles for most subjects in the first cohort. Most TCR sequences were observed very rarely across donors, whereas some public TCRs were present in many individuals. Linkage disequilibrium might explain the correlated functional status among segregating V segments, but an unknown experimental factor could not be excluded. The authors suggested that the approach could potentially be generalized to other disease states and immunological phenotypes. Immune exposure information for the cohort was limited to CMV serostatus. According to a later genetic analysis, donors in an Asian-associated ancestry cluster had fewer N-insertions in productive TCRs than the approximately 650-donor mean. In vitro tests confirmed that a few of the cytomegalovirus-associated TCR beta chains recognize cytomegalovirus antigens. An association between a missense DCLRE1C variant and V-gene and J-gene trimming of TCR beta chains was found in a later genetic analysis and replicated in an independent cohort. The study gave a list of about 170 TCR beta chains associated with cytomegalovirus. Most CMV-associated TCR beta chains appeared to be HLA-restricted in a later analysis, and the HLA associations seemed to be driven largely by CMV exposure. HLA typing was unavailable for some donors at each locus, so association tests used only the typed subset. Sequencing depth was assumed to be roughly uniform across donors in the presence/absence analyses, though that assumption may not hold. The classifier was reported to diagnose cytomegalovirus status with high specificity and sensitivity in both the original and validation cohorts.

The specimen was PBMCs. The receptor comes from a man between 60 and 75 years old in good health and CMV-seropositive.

The nucleotide sequence reads as follows: TGCGCCAGCGGAGCGGGGGGGTATGAAGCTTTCTTT. Its protein product is CASGAGGYEAFF. Recombination linked TRBV5-1 to TRBJ1-1; a tentative D call is TRBD1 (5 bases match). Measured from the cysteine to the phenylalanine, the CDR3 is 12 residues long. Kept here is only the CDR3 DNA, which spans 36 bases and is read in frame from base 1. V is cut by 7 bases and J by 7 bases, and the space between the germline ends is 14 bases. For CDR1 and CDR2, the germline V gene lists SGHRS and YFSETQ.